The 15 T cell receptor beta chains given below trace back to one sample, sequenced in a study of radiotherapy plus CTLA-4 blockade in lung cancer (dated by TCRdb to about 2018). Libraries were prepared through the immunoSEQ multiplex PCR assay. TCRdb holds this immuneACCESS table with in-frame rearrangements only. Some clones are missing; in checked studies, unresolved V genes explain under half, and the rest has no known cause. In this sample the table shows 25,000 to 30,000 clones, over 70% of which occur a single time. The ten biggest clones cover approximately 25% of the sample. The specimen comprised peripheral blood, sampled from a patient treated with radiotherapy plus ipilimumab. The receptor set was obtained from a human donor with non-small cell lung cancer that progressed on radiotherapy plus ipilimumab.

The V gene is TRBV6-6, the J gene TRBJ1-4, with 9 bases fitting TRBD1. The germline gives CDR1 MNHNY, CDR2 SVGAGI (reference sequence). V trimming: 4 bases; J trimming: 7 bases; junction bases outside the gene matches: 1. CDR3 length: 13 amino acids. CDR3 in amino acids: CASSSTGGEKLFF. The CDR3 DNA reads TGTGCCAGCAGTTCGACAGGGGGTGAAAAACTGTTTTTT.

The rearrangement uses TRBV7-6 and TRBJ2-1; 7 bases are a match to TRBD2. J lost 4 bases, V lost 3 bases, and 6 bases had no gene match. This CDR3 has 15 amino acids. The germline V gene has CDR1 SGHVS and CDR2 FNYEAQ. The CDR3 region is CASSLFPGGYNEQFF. As DNA, the CDR3 is TGTGCCAGCAGCTTGTTTCCCGGGGGGTACAATGAGCAGTTCTTC.

There are a few counts of this clone. This rearrangement joins TRBV5-1 to TRBJ2-7; TRBD2 aligns across 7 bases. With 2 bases clipped from V and 2 bases from J, the junction kept 1 base outside the gene matches. Germline values: CDR1 SGHRS, CDR2 YFSETQ. This CDR3 contains 13 residues. The CDR3 DNA is TGCGCCAGCAGCTTTGGGGGGGCCTACGAGCAGTACTTC. Translating it yields CASSFGGAYEQYF.

This clone was observed a handful of times. DNA of the CDR3: TGTGCCACCAGCCTACCTGGACGGGGCTACACCTTC. Translation: CATSLPGRGYTF. V gene TRBV15 combines with J gene TRBJ1-2; D uncertain. The CDR3 is 12 residues long. Germline V gene lookup returns CDR1 LNHNV and CDR2 YYDKDF (reference sequence). Trimming took off 5 bases at V and 8 bases at J, with 12 bases between the two ends.

This clone appeared a few times. The genes are TRBV19 and TRBJ2-5; TRBD2 matches 7 bases. The CDR3 has 15 residues. The trim removed 1 base at V and 5 bases at J, leaving 7 bases unmatched. CDR1 and CDR2 (germline): LNHDA, SQIVND (reference sequence). CDR3 sequence: CASSIGLALGETQYF. The DNA for the CDR3 is TGTGCCAGTAGTATAGGACTAGCCCTCGGGGAGACCCAGTACTTC.

The rearrangement uses TRBV30 and TRBJ2-7; D remains unclear. The CDR3 consists of 12 residues. V was cut by 5 bases and J by 2 bases, with 10 bases left in between. CDR1 and CDR2 (germline): GTSNPN, SVGIG (reference sequence). The DNA for the CDR3 is TGTGCCTGGGAAGATCCAGCCTACGAGCAGTACTTC. This codes for CAWEDPAYEQYF.

DNA for the CDR3: TGTGCCAGCAGCCTGGAGGGGGGCCTGAACACTGAAGCTTTCTTT. Amino acid sequence: CASSLEGGLNTEAFF. The chain employs TRBV7-2 and TRBJ1-1; D is perhaps TRBD1 (6 bases). Germline V gene data show CDR1 as SGHTA and CDR2 as FQGNSA. The CDR3 is 15 residues long. The V end was cut by 5 bases, the J end by 0 bases, with 13 bases between. Supplemented by reference TRBV7-2 and TRBJ1-1, the full variable domain reads GAGVSQSPSNKVTEKGKDVELRCDPISGHTALYWYRQSLGQGLEFLIYFQGNSAPDKSGLPSDRFSAERTGGSVSTLTIQRTQQEDSAVYLCASSLEGGLNTEAFFGQGTRLTVV.

V usage is TRBV7-8 and J usage is TRBJ2-1; 10 bases map to TRBD2. Trimming removed 5 bases from V and 4 bases from J; junction bases left unmatched: 5. This CDR3 is 15 amino acids long. Per germline, CDR1 SGHVS and CDR2 FQNEAQ. CDR3 nucleotides: TGTGCCAGCAGCAACTCTAGCGGGAGTTACAATGAGCAGTTCTTC. Translation: CASSNSSGSYNEQFF.

The chain employs TRBV10-3 and TRBJ1-1, with a weak D call TRBD1 (6 bases). CDR3 length equals 15 residues. Germline CDR1 is ENHRY and CDR2 is SYGVKD. With 8 bases removed from V and 6 bases from J, the gap between germline ends came to 22 bases. The CDR3 here is CAIPGERGGDPEAFF. The CDR3 bases are TGTGCCATCCCCGGGGAAAGGGGGGGAGACCCTGAAGCTTTCTTT.

The rearrangement links TRBV6-5 to TRBJ1-1; possible D gene TRBD1, 5 bases. Germline loops: CDR1 MNHEY, CDR2 SVGAGI. CDR3 length: 14 residues. The V and J ends lost 4 bases and 0 bases respectively, with 9 bases between them. The CDR3 spells CASSFVGLNTEAFF. CDR3 sequence (DNA): TGTGCCAGCAGTTTTGTGGGACTGAACACTGAAGCTTTCTTT.

CDR3 nucleotides: TGTGCCAGTAGTGCGCTGGACAGGGTGTACTATGGCTACACCTTC. Protein sequence: CASSALDRVYYGYTF. The chain combines TRBV19 with TRBJ1-2; 8 bases are a match to TRBD1. V was clipped by 5 bases and J by 3 bases; unmatched bases: 8. This CDR3 is 15 amino acids long. CDR1 and CDR2 from the germline V gene are LNHDA and SQIVND (reference sequence).

This chain links TRBV28 with TRBJ2-1, with TRBD2 identical over 8 bases. The CDR3 has 17 amino acids. Germline CDR1 is MDHEN and CDR2 is SYDVKM. Trimming cost V 6 bases and J 0 bases; bases outside gene matches: 10. The CDR3 reads CASSPGGAGSSYNEQFF. In DNA form, the CDR3 reads TGTGCCAGCAGCCCCGGGGGGGCAGGGAGCTCCTACAATGAGCAGTTCTTC.

Only one count was recorded for this clone. The V call is TRBV5-1, the J call TRBJ2-1; no reliable D call. The CDR3 loop spans 12 amino acids. Per the germline V gene, CDR1 is SGHRS and CDR2 is YFSETQ. Deletions cut 4 bases from V and 9 bases from J, with 11 bases between. The CDR3 here is CASSPPAAEQFF. The CDR3 DNA is TGCGCCAGCAGCCCGCCCGCAGCTGAGCAGTTCTTC.

The V gene is TRBV13, the J gene TRBJ2-5, with TRBD2 identical over 15 bases. This CDR3 has 17 amino acids. Germline-derived CDR1 and CDR2 are PRHDT and FYEKMQ (reference sequence). V lost 5 bases to trimming and J lost 3 bases; unmatched junction nucleotides: 7. The CDR3 is CASSGTSGGSFEETQYF. In DNA form, the CDR3 reads TGTGCCAGCAGCGGGACTAGCGGGGGGTCATTTGAAGAGACCCAGTACTTC.

This rearrangement joins TRBV27 to TRBJ1-5, with TRBD1 matching over 7 bases. This CDR3 region has 15 residues. V gave up 2 bases and J gave up 2 bases; unmatched junction bases: 3. The germline gives CDR1 MNHEY, CDR2 SMNVEV (reference sequence). CDR3: CASSLGTAGNQPQHF. As DNA, the CDR3 is TGTGCCAGCAGTTTAGGGACAGCAGGCAATCAGCCCCAGCATTTT.